This T cell receptor beta chain was documented in a study of patients and donors after allogeneic stem cell transplantation (dated by TCRdb to 2018 to 2021). Libraries were made using RT-PCR. The sequencing machine was a NextSeq 550. TCRdb handled the public reads itself, with Q25 trimming in fastp and clone calling in MiXCR, and kept productive beta chains. Every CDR3 protein is listed once, alongside the most common genes and DNA of its rows. This sample has 150,000 to 250,000 distinct CDR3 sequences in its table, and roughly 40% of those were observed once. The biggest ten clones account for less than 40% of the sample. The table lists this clonotype with a few counts. Its antigen target is currently unknown. Base qualities are not at hand, and no much larger clone is one base apart. The clonotype originates from a human donor who was either an allogeneic HSCT recipient or a stem cell or donor lymphocyte infusion donor (not recorded which). It is not recorded whose cells these are; they may come from a transplant donor. The sample consisted of blood, either unsorted or a sorted T cell fraction (not recorded which).

The bases read TGCGCCAGCAGCTTCCTAGGGCGGGAGGTCAGCTCCTACAATGAGCAGTTCTTC. This is translated as CASSFLGREVSSYNEQFF. This sequence uses TRBV5-1 and TRBJ2-1; TRBD2 aligns with 8 central bases. The CDR3 holds 18 amino acids from the cysteine to the phenylalanine. Of the read, only the CDR3 DNA is kept; its 54 bases are in frame from base 1. V is pruned by 2 bases and J by 0 bases, leaving 10 bases of the junction without a gene match. CDR1 SGHRS and CDR2 YFSETQ were looked up in the germline V gene.